A selection of T cell receptor beta chains follows, all from one sample in a study of glioma-infiltrating T cells after dendritic cell vaccination. Sequencing was performed with immunoSEQ multiplex PCR; in TCRdb, only in-frame clones are kept and a portion is missing. Seen here are some 60,000 clones, about 80% observed once, and the top ten hold more than 15%. This specimen was blood, taken after dendritic cell vaccination. These receptors originate from a human donor with glioblastoma. Each CDR3 is given with its conserved first and last residue. Fields, in order: D gene, V gene, clone size, J gene, CDR3 protein, CDR3 DNA. A D gene is named only where the DNA matches it firmly. The size of a clone is reported for some rows only, either as once, few or many, or as a class for expanded clones.

d_gene: NA
v_gene: TRBV5-4
abundance: NA
j_gene: TRBJ2-7
CDR3aa: CASGTTNGQSQYF
CDR3nt: TGTGCCAGCGGAACCACTAATGGACAGTCCCAGTACTTC

d_gene: NA
v_gene: TRBV7-2
abundance: NA
j_gene: TRBJ1-5
CDR3aa: CASSPDSNQPQHF
CDR3nt: TGTGCCAGCAGCCCAGATAGCAATCAGCCCCAGCATTTT

d_gene: NA
v_gene: TRBV7-9
abundance: NA
j_gene: TRBJ1-1
CDR3aa: CASSIQNTEAFF
CDR3nt: TGTGCCAGCTCCATACAGAACACTGAAGCTTTCTTT

d_gene: TRBD1
v_gene: TRBV7-9
abundance: NA
j_gene: TRBJ1-1
CDR3aa: CASSLALSGQGRVSTEAFF
CDR3nt: TGTGCCAGCAGCTTAGCCCTATCCGGACAGGGAAGAGTGAGCACTGAAGCTTTCTTT

d_gene: TRBD1
v_gene: TRBV2
abundance: NA
j_gene: TRBJ1-2
CDR3aa: CASSLTDRNYGYTF
CDR3nt: TGTGCCAGCAGTTTGACGGACAGGAACTATGGCTACACCTTC

d_gene: TRBD1
v_gene: TRBV27
abundance: NA
j_gene: TRBJ2-2
CDR3aa: CASREGGDGELFF
CDR3nt: TGTGCCAGCAGAGAAGGGGGCGACGGGGAGCTGTTTTTT

d_gene: TRBD1
v_gene: TRBV9
abundance: NA
j_gene: TRBJ2-7
CDR3aa: CASSEGQGGSYEQYF
CDR3nt: TGTGCCAGCAGCGAAGGACAGGGGGGGTCCTACGAGCAGTACTTC

d_gene: NA
v_gene: TRBV7-7
abundance: NA
j_gene: TRBJ2-2
CDR3aa: CASSLGPGPENTGELFF
CDR3nt: TGTGCTAGCAGCCTCGGCCCAGGTCCCGAGAACACCGGGGAGCTGTTTTTT

d_gene: NA
v_gene: TRBV6-6
abundance: NA
j_gene: TRBJ1-2
CDR3aa: CASSYFPKGPYGYTF
CDR3nt: TGTGCCAGCAGTTACTTCCCCAAGGGGCCCTATGGCTACACCTTC

d_gene: NA
v_gene: TRBV1
abundance: once
j_gene: TRBJ2-1
CDR3aa: CTSSQRGLAEQFF
CDR3nt: TGCACCAGCAGCCAACGGGGACTAGCTGAGCAGTTCTTC